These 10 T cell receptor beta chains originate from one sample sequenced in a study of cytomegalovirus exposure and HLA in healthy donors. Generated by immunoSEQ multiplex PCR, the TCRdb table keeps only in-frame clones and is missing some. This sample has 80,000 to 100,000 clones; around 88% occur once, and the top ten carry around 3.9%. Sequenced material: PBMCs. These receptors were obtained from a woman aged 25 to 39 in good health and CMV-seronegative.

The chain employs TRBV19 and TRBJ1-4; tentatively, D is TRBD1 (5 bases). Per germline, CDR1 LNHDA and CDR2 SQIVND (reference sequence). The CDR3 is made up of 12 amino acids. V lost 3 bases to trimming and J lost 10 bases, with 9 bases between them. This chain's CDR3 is CASSMQGGKLFF. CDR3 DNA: TGTGCCAGTAGTATGCAGGGCGGAAAACTGTTTTTT. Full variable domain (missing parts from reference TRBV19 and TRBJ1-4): DGGITQSPKYLFRKEGQNVTLSCEQNLNHDAMYWYRQDPGQGLRLIYYSQIVNDFQKGDIAEGYSVSREKKESFPLTVTSAQKNPTAFYLCASSMQGGKLFFGSGTQLSVL.

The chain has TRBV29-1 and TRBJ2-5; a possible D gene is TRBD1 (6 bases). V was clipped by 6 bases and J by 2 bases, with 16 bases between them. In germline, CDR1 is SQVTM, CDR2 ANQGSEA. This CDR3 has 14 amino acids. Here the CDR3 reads CSVRHMTGQETQYF. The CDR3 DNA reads TGCAGCGTCCGCCACATGACAGGACAAGAGACCCAGTACTTC.

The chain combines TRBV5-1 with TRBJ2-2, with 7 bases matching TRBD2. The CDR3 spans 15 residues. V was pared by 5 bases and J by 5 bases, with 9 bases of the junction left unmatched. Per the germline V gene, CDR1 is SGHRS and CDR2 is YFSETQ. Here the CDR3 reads CASSVPGGGTGELFF. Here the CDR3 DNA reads TGCGCCAGCAGTGTCCCGGGAGGAGGGACCGGGGAGCTGTTTTTT.

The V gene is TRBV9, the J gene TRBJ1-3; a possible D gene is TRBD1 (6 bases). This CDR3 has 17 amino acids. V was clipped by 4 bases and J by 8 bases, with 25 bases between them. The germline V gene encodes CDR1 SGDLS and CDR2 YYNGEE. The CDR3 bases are TGTGCCAGCAGCCCAGGAGTACAGGGTTACGCCGGGGACACCATATATTTT. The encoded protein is CASSPGVQGYAGDTIYF.

Written as DNA, the CDR3 is TGTGCCAGCAGTTACTTTTCGGGGGGGGGTAACAATGAGCAGTTCTTC. Protein sequence: CASSYFSGGGNNEQFF. The rearrangement uses TRBV6-6 and TRBJ2-1; TRBD2 aligns across 8 bases. The CDR3 sequence is 16 residues long. Looked up from germline, CDR1 is MNHNY and CDR2 is SVGAGI (reference sequence). J lost 5 bases, V lost 1 base, and 7 bases had no gene match.

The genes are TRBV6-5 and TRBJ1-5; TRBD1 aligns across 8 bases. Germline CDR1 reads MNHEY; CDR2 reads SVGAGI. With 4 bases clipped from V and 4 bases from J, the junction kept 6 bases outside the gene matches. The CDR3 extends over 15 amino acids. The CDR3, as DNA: TGTGCCAGCAGTTCCCTACGGACAGGGAATCAGCCCCAGCATTTT. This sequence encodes CASSSLRTGNQPQHF.

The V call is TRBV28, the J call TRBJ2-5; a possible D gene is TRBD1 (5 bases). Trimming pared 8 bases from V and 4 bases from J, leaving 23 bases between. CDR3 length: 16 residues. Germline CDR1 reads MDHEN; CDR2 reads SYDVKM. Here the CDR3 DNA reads TGTGCCAGCTGCCGGTTGCAGGGCCCCGGCGGAGAGACCCAGTACTTC. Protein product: CASCRLQGPGGETQYF.

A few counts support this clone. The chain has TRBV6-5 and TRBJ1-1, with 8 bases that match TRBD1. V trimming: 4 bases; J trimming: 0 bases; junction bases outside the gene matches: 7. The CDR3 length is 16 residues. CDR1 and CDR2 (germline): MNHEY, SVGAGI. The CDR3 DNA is TGTGCCAGCAGTTTTTCGGGGACAGGCGTGAACACTGAAGCTTTCTTT. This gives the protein CASSFSGTGVNTEAFF.

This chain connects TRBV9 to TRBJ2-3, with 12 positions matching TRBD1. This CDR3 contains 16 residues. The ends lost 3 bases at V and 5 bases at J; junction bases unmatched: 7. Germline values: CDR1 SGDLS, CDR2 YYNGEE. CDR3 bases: TGTGCCAGCAGCGCGGGGACAGGGGGCCGAGGAGATACGCAGTATTTT. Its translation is CASSAGTGGRGDTQYF. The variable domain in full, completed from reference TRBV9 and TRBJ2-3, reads DSGVTQTPKHLITATGQRVTLRCSPRSGDLSVYWYQQSLDQGLQFLIQYYNGEERAKGNILERFSAQQFPDLHSELNLSSLELGDSALYFCASSAGTGGRGDTQYFGPGTRLTVL.

CDR3 nucleotides: TGTGCCAGCAGCTTGGCCCCGTCCCACGAGCAGTACTTC. Protein product: CASSLAPSHEQYF. The chain is built from TRBV5-6 and TRBJ2-7; no reliable D call. CDR3 length: 13 residues. The V and J ends lost 0 bases and 5 bases respectively, with 9 bases between them. Germline V CDR1 and CDR2: SGHDT, YYEEEE.